A selection of T cell receptor beta chains follows, all from one sample in a study of identical twins. TCRdb ran MiXCR on the 5' RACE reads and lists one entry per CDR3 protein. The repertoire includes 300,000 to 400,000 distinct CDR3 sequences, approximately 13% of them detected once, and just over 7% sits in the top ten. The sample was also linked to a second study, of yellow fever vaccine responses in identical twins.

The sample taken for sequencing was CD8+ T cells sorted from blood. These receptors came from a woman younger than 35 in good health. CDR3s include the opening cysteine and the closing phenylalanine or tryptophan. D genes are given only for firm matches. The listing skips clone size in some rows; elsewhere it reads once, few, many or a size class.

V gene	J gene	D gene	clone size	CDR3 DNA	CDR3 protein
TRBV29-1	TRBJ2-7	TRBD2	.	TGCAGCGTTGTACGGACTAGCGCTAGCTCCTACGAGCAGTACTTC	CSVVRTSASSYEQYF
TRBV20-1	TRBJ1-1	.	few	TGCAGTGCCTCCGTAGTTGGACAGAACACTGAAGCTTTCTTT	CSASVVGQNTEAFF
TRBV4-1	TRBJ2-3	TRBD1	many	TGCGCCAGCAGCCAAGAAGGGGGCGTCGCAGATACGCAGTATTTT	CASSQEGGVADTQYF
TRBV6-1	TRBJ2-3	.	many	TGTGCCAGCAGCCCCGCCAGGGGCACAGATACGCAGTATTTT	CASSPARGTDTQYF
TRBV20-1	TRBJ2-1	.	.	TGCAGTGGAACCGGACTACCCTACAATGAGCAGTTCTTC	CSGTGLPYNEQFF
TRBV20-1	TRBJ2-7	.	.	TGCAGTGCTAGAGATGGCAGCTACGAGCAGTACTTC	CSARDGSYEQYF
TRBV5-4	TRBJ2-3	TRBD2	.	TGTGCCAGCAGCCCACAGCTAGCGGCCACAGATACGCAGTATTTT	CASSPQLAATDTQYF
TRBV20-1	TRBJ2-7	.	.	TGCAGTGCTAGTGATCCGGGAGAATCCTACGAGCAGTACTTC	CSASDPGESYEQYF
TRBV28	TRBJ2-4	.	few	TGTGCCAGCAGTCCCGGGCCCACTCAGTACTTC	CASSPGPTQYF
TRBV7-2	TRBJ2-1	TRBD2	.	TGTGCCAGCAGCTTACGCTCTAGCGGCAATGAGCAGTTCTTC	CASSLRSSGNEQFF
TRBV6-1	TRBJ2-7	TRBD1	.	TGTGCCAGCAGCCCCGGGGCAGGGGGTTACGAGCAGTACTTC	CASSPGAGGYEQYF
TRBV24-1	TRBJ2-1	.	.	TGTGCCACCAGTGACCCTTACGGGGGGCACAATGAGCAGTTCTTC	CATSDPYGGHNEQFF
TRBV20-1	TRBJ2-3	.	.	TGCTGTGCTAGCAGTCCCAGACCTCACTACTACACCGATACGCAGTATTTT	CCASSPRPHYYTDTQYF
TRBV20-1	TRBJ2-7	TRBD1	few	TGCAGTGCTAGGGGGGACAGGGGCTACGAGCAGTACTTC	CSARGDRGYEQYF
TRBV20-1	TRBJ2-1	.	.	TGCAGTGCTAGAGAGCTAGCTTCCTACAATGAGCAGTTCTTC	CSARELASYNEQFF
TRBV6-6	TRBJ2-5	.	.	TGTGCCAGCAGTCGACGGCCCCAAGAGACCCAGTACTTC	CASSRRPQETQYF
TRBV4-1	TRBJ2-1	TRBD1	few	TGCGCCAGCAGCCCCCGGGACAGTCGCAATGAGCAGTTCTTC	CASSPRDSRNEQFF
TRBV10-3	TRBJ1-5	TRBD1	.	TGTGCCATCAGTGAGTCTAATGGACAGGGATATCAGCCCCAGCATTTT	CAISESNGQGYQPQHF
TRBV28	TRBJ2-1	TRBD2	.	TGTGCCAGCAGACTAGCGGGAGACAGCTACAATGAGCAGTTCTTC	CASRLAGDSYNEQFF
TRBV7-2	TRBJ1-3	.	.	TGTGCCAGCAGCTCACATCGGGACCCCAACACCATATATTTT	CASSSHRDPNTIYF
TRBV27	TRBJ2-4	.	.	TGTGCCAGCAGTTTACAGGGACGCAAAAACATTCAGTACTTC	CASSLQGRKNIQYF
TRBV9	TRBJ1-1	TRBD1	.	TGTGCCAGCAGTACAGGGGCAGACACTGAAGCTTTCTTT	CASSTGADTEAFF
TRBV12-3/TRBV12-4	TRBJ2-3	TRBD2	many	TGTGCCAGCACCGTTAGCGGGAGCTACACAGATACGCAGTATTTT	CASTVSGSYTDTQYF
TRBV10-3	TRBJ2-3	.	.	TGTGCCATCAGCGGAAAAACGGACGATCCCGGCACAGATACGCAGTATTTT	CAISGKTDDPGTDTQYF
TRBV2	TRBJ2-4	.	.	TGTGCCAGCAGTGAAGTTGGGCAGCTAGCCAAAAACATTCAGTACTTC	CASSEVGQLAKNIQYF
TRBV27	TRBJ2-7	.	.	TGTGCCAGCAGGACAGGTGCGGGCTGGCGGGAGCATTACTTC	CASRTGAGWREHYF
TRBV4-1	TRBJ2-3	TRBD1	many	TGCGCCAGCAGCCAGACCGGGACAGGCACAGATACGCAGTATTTT	CASSQTGTGTDTQYF
TRBV24-1	TRBJ2-1	.	.	TGTGCCACCAGTGTTCCAGATAACAATGAGCAGTTCTTC	CATSVPDNNEQFF
TRBV6-1	TRBJ1-1	.	few	TGTGCCAGCAGTGAAACGACAGAGAACACTGAAGCTTTCTTT	CASSETTENTEAFF
TRBV4-1	TRBJ2-3	.	few	TGCGCCAGCAGCCAAGATGCGAGTTTCGGGGGGCGCACAGATACGCAGTATTTT	CASSQDASFGGRTDTQYF
TRBV7-9	TRBJ2-5	.	.	TGTGCCAGCAGGGGAGGGGGGGTCCAAGAGACCCAGTACTTC	CASRGGGVQETQYF
TRBV20-1	TRBJ2-5	TRBD1	many	TGCAGTGCTAGGGGACAGAACCAAGAGACCCAGTACTTC	CSARGQNQETQYF
TRBV6-2/TRBV6-3	TRBJ2-2	TRBD2	few	TGTGCCAGCAGCTCCCCCCTTATGCGAGGGAGCGGGGGGTTGGACACCGGGGAGCTGTTTTTT	CASSSPLMRGSGGLDTGELFF
TRBV3-1	TRBJ2-5	TRBD2	.	TGTGCCAGCAGCCTCATAGCGGGGGCTGTGGAGACCCAGTACTTC	CASSLIAGAVETQYF